Listed below are T cell receptor beta chains from one sample, sequenced in a study of CD4 T cells in relation to SARS-CoV-2 and coronaviruses. These receptors lack a known antigen. Repertoires were generated with immunoSEQ multiplex PCR, while TCRdb's copy carries only in-frame clones and drops some. The sample has around 11,000 clones, 80% to 90% seen once. Sequencing was done on a sample of CD4+ T cells from PBMCs, cultured in vitro. The receptors were gathered from a human donor in good health. The CDR3 runs from the conserved cysteine through the conserved F or W.

cdr3_length	v_call	j_call	cdr3_aa
14	TRBV6-2/TRBV6-3	TRBJ1-2	CASSERGRSYGYTF
13	TRBV15	TRBJ2-7	CATSRDRGYEQYF
14	TRBV30	TRBJ1-5	CAWRNQGRGQPQHF
12	TRBV10-3	TRBJ1-1	CAIEGFGTEAFF
13	TRBV19	TRBJ1-5	CASRPYSNQPQHF
12	TRBV2	TRBJ2-3	CASSITGDTQYF
12	TRBV5-1	TRBJ2-5	CASSFGVETQYF
14	TRBV10-3	TRBJ2-1	CAIRRTNSYNEQFF
14	TRBV6-5	TRBJ2-1	CASHRGGAGDEQFF
14	TRBV18	TRBJ1-4	CASSPPGGNEKLFF
14	TRBV19	TRBJ2-7	CASSHGRGSYEQYF
12	TRBV11-2	TRBJ2-5	CASSLVGETQYF
14	TRBV3-1/TRBV3-2	TRBJ2-7	CASSQGATSSEQYF
15	TRBV4-1	TRBJ1-6	CASSWGGFSHSPLHF
15	TRBV19	TRBJ2-5	CASSPAAASLGTQYF
14	TRBV11-2	TRBJ1-1	CASSEQGAGTEAFF
15	TRBV9	TRBJ1-1	CASSVYSQGDTEAFF
16	TRBV7-9	TRBJ2-5	CASSLLGGASSETQYF
13	TRBV13	TRBJ1-2	CASSRQVLRGYTF
16	TRBV7-9	TRBJ1-2	CASSPLLGRTNYGYTF
17	TRBV4-3	TRBJ2-3	CASSQALLAGGRDTQYF
18	TRBV2	TRBJ2-7	CASSGWVVVGIGEGEQYF
15	TRBV9	TRBJ2-1	CASSVDVASYNEQFF
13	TRBV19	TRBJ2-7	CASSLDGKYEQYF
15	TRBV28	TRBJ2-7	CASSSSGEGMGEQYF
16	TRBV9	TRBJ2-3	CASSVDSGQITDTQYF
14	TRBV19	TRBJ2-1	CATSQGGTYNEQFF
14	TRBV5-1	TRBJ1-2	CASSLAGTDYGYTF
13	TRBV7-6	TRBJ2-2	CASSLVRGGELFF
14	TRBV27	TRBJ1-5	CASTKRGGIQPQHF
15	TRBV19	TRBJ1-6	CASSIHRDRNSPLHF
12	TRBV19	TRBJ2-2	CASKTDTGELFF
12	TRBV12-3/TRBV12-4	TRBJ1-1	CASCFPNTEAFF
14	TRBV9	TRBJ2-2	CASSGLGDTGELFF
13	TRBV6-5	TRBJ2-5	CASTHRGLKTQYF
16	TRBV25-1	TRBJ2-3	CASSTRDAASTDTQYF
14	TRBV10-1	TRBJ2-5	CASTQLAGEETQYF
15	TRBV7-2	TRBJ2-3	CASSVLAGGSDTQYF
17	TRBV3-1/TRBV3-2	TRBJ1-2	CASSQDGRAAKNYGYTF
19	TRBV30	TRBJ2-2	CAGKDPTRLGVRNTGELFF
16	TRBV27	TRBJ1-1	CASSASPGQQNTEAFF
13	TRBV25-1	TRBJ2-5	CASSVQVSETQYF